This T cell receptor (beta chain) was observed in a study of lymphopenia after photon versus proton radiotherapy. Regarding the study as a whole: Post-nadir diversity loss with photons came from oligoclonal expansion, particularly CD8+ Temra cells. Photon-treated patients lost naive T cells and TCR diversity; proton-treated stayed stable. Better survival with proton therapy was suggested as possible, not demonstrated.

Profiled with immunoSEQ multiplex PCR; TCRdb holds only in-frame clones, not every one. The data hold some 44,000 clones, with over 75% observed a single time. Per the germline V gene, CDR1 is MDHEN and CDR2 is SYDVKM. The CDR3 length is 13 residues. Trimming shortened V by 4 bases and J by 7 bases, and 13 bases separated the two germline ends. A note on this clone: Its antigen is currently unknown.

The sample here was peripheral blood, taken from a patient treated with proton-based radiotherapy. This TCR was sampled from a woman in her 70s with pancreatic cancer. V usage is TRBV28 and J usage is TRBJ1-1; D call uncertain. The CDR3 nucleotides are TGTGCCAGCAGTTCCCCCAGCCCCCGTGAAGCTTTCTTT. It yields the protein CASSSPSPREAFF.